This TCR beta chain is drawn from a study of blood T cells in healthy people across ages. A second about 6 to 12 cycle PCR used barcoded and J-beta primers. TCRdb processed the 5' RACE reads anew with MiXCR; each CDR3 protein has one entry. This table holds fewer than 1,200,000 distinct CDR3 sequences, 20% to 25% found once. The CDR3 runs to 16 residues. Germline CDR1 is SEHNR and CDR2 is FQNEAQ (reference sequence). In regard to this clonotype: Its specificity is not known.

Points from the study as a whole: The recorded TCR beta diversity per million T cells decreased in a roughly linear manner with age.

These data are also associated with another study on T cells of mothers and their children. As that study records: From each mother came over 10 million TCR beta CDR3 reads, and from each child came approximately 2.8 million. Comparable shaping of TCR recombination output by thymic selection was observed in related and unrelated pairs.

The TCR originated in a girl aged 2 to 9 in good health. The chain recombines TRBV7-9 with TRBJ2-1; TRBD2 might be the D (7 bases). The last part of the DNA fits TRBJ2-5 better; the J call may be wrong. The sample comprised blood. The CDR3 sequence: CASSLWGGQGQETQYF. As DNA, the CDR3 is TGTGCCAGCAGCCTATGGGGGGGTCAGGGGCAAGAGACCCAGTACTTC.